The clone carrying this T cell receptor (beta chain) was seen just once. Its target is unknown. The donors were members of the validation cohort comprising about 120 subjects, separate from the approximately 700-subject first cohort. The record originates from a study of cytomegalovirus exposure and HLA in healthy donors. Study at large: The same platform was used for the roughly 130 validation repertoires and the approximately 670 first-cohort repertoires, a later analysis reported.

The repertoire was sequenced with immunoSEQ multiplex PCR; TCRdb's copy has only in-frame clones and lacks some. The repertoire holds fewer than 400,000 clones, with about nine tenths as singletons. Notes on the study in general: Within the approximately 130 validation repertoires, first-cohort TCR clusters tended to co-occur, according to a later analysis. Some TCR beta chains (over 150 of them) were listed as cytomegalovirus-associated.

This CDR3 spans 15 amino acids. The germline V gene has CDR1 SGHRS and CDR2 YFSETQ. Trimming left V 0 bases short and J 0 bases short, with 9 bases between. The chain uses TRBV5-1 and TRBJ1-2; no reliable D call. This receptor was obtained from a woman in her late teens or twenties in good health and CMV-seronegative. The material sequenced was PBMCs. The CDR3, as DNA: TGCGCCAGCAGCTTGGCCGACGGGACTAACTATGGCTACACCTTC. It yields the protein CASSLADGTNYGYTF.